This T cell receptor (beta chain) was sequenced during a study of blood T cell repertoires in COVID-19. For the study at large: Collection of acute and convalescent COVID-19 samples took place in the United States, Italy and Spain. The analysed material was cDNA or gDNA that came from T cells, B-cell-depleted T cells, or PBMCs.

Original handling: It was from reference gene primer amplification that nucleated cell counts were estimated. TCRdb's table, derived via immunoSEQ multiplex PCR, lists solely in-frame clones and lacks some. The V and J calls and clone size come from that table; D and trimming were worked out from the DNA. The sample records fewer than 350,000 clones, approximately 85% being singletons. The CDR3 spans 17 residues. The germline gives CDR1 MNHNY, CDR2 SVGAGI (reference sequence). V lost 5 bases to trimming and J lost 4 bases, with 23 bases between them. In this sample, this clone turned up once. The clonotype comes from a human donor in a cohort sampled during active COVID-19. The chain couples TRBV6-6 to TRBJ1-2; possible D gene TRBD1, 5 bases. What was sequenced was peripheral blood. The CDR3 DNA reads as TGTGCCAGCAGTCCCACAGCCCTGCAGGGAAATATCTATGGCTACACCTTC. Translated, it gives CASSPTALQGNIYGYTF.